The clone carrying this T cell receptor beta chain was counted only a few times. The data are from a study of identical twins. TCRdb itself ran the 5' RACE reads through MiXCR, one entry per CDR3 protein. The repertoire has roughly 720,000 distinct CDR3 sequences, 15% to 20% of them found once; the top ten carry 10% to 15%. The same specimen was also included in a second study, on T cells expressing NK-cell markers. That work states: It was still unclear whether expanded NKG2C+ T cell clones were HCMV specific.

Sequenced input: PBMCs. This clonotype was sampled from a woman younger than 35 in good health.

CDR3 sequence reads: CASSQGRDTQYF. The CDR3 DNA reads TGTGCCAGTTCCCAAGGGCGGGATACGCAGTATTTT. The rearrangement links TRBV12-3 or TRBV12-4 to TRBJ2-3; D gene uncertain. V lost 9 bases and J 6 bases, leaving 13 bases between the germline ends. The CDR3 extends over 12 amino acids.